This T cell receptor (beta chain) comes out of a study of T cell responses to AZD1222 COVID-19 vaccine (dated by TCRdb to about 2021). Context from the whole study: AZD1222 recipients whose second dose came at about 4 weeks and those whose second dose came at about 12 weeks were combined into one group, since spike-specific TCR depth and breadth did not differ between the two schedules. A total of 230 to 250 trial participants underwent TCR sequencing, of whom around 200 received two doses of AZD1222 and around 25 received two doses of the MenACWY control vaccine. Trial participants were enrolled by age into subgroups of 18-55, 56-69 and 70-plus years, and around 150, 29 and 61 TCR-sequenced participants, respectively, were included in these subgroups. Study-level results and caveats: A significant rise in spike-specific TCR breadth and depth was observed after two AZD1222 doses relative to day 0 and relative to MenACWY recipients. Because no day 14 peak-response samples were available, the repertoires could be characterized only after the peak T cell response. The 56-69-year group was small, and its depth increase did not reach significance, likely because of low power. Participants were mostly white British, with more females than males. The authors suggested clonal diversity may have been underestimated. Reportedly, close to half of the unique spike-specific TCRs recognized epitopes lying outside the regions that are mutated in the B.1.351 and B.1.1.7 variants. Conclusions about previously exposed vaccinees were limited because only a handful of AZD1222 recipients were SARS-CoV-2 seropositive at baseline. Vaccine-associated CD4 TCRs spanned the whole spike protein, with dominant responses in regions 160-218 and 743-854.

Per the publication, the time point label means: baseline before first vaccination. The vaccinee samples were drawn from two UK trials, COV001 and COV002, one of which was a single-blind randomized controlled phase 2/3 trial testing AZD1222 (ChAdOx1 nCoV-19) in healthy adults. For TCRbeta chain sequencing, PBMC samples from trial participants were taken at day 0 and at day 28 after the second dose. V is reduced by 2 bases and J by 0 bases, leaving a spacing of 12 bases between them. The CDR3 sequence holds 16 residues, the cysteine and phenylalanine included. Of all the DNA, just the CDR3 is kept, 48 bases in frame from base 1. The germline V gene (reference sequence) specifies SGHNT as CDR1 and YYREEE as CDR2. Concerning this clone itself: Its antigen is not yet known. The record has no base qualities; no much larger clone is one base away.

The CDR3 regions of human TCRbeta chains were analyzed by immunosequencing. On the authors' methods: TCRs in the repertoires were matched against a reference library of SARS-CoV-2-specific TCRs that had been generated with the MIRA antigen-specificity platform. Breadth was defined as the fraction of unique TCRs that were SARS-CoV-2-associated. Depth was defined as the fraction of total T cells that were SARS-CoV-2-associated. Using the MIRA data, every spike-specific TCR was mapped to the spike region that the TCR reacted to and assigned to either a CD4 or a CD8 class. Log10-transformed breadth and depth values were compared by one-way ANOVA with Sidak's multiple comparisons tests. Not all clones reach the TCRdb copy of this immuneACCESS table, which keeps in-frame sequences only. Checked studies attribute under half of the gap to unresolved V genes and leave the rest unexplained. Clone size and V and J calls were adopted from that table, with D and trimming inferred from the DNA. The sample has about 120,000 clones on record, around 89% of them singletons. The top ten clones comprise 2.5% to 4% of the sample.

This sequence uses TRBV5-4 and TRBJ1-3; TRBD1 is perhaps the D gene, given 6 matching bases. Sequenced here: peripheral blood, sampled on day 0 of AZD1222 vaccination. This clonotype was obtained from an adult in good health. The nucleotide sequence is given as TGTGCCAGCAGCTTTGGTCAGGGGCGCTCTGGAAACACCATATATTTT. Translated, it reads CASSFGQGRSGNTIYF.